The present T cell receptor beta chain was sequenced within a study of blood T cell repertoires in COVID-19. Authors' analysis steps: Quantification of nucleated cells was approximated via reference gene primer amplification. TCRdb's copy holds only in-frame clones and misses some; the assay was immunoSEQ multiplex PCR. The V and J calls and clone size are taken from that table; D and trimming were inferred from the DNA. In the table there are 250,000 to 350,000 clones, about nine tenths of which are singletons. The CDR3 is made up of 16 amino acids. Trimming took 4 bases from V and 5 from J; bases not matched to a gene: 11. Germline V gives CDR1 SEHNR, CDR2 FQNEAQ (reference sequence).

The material sequenced was peripheral blood. This receptor was taken from an older woman with acute or convalescent COVID-19. The chain joins TRBV7-9 to TRBJ1-1; 9 positions agree with TRBD1. The CDR3 loop reads CASSSGTGRPGTEAFF. The CDR3 DNA reads as TGTGCCAGCAGCTCGGGGACAGGGAGGCCGGGAACTGAAGCTTTCTTT.